This TCR beta chain was obtained from a study of T cell changes during pregnancy in multiple sclerosis. Sequenced by immunoSEQ multiplex PCR; TCRdb stores in-frame clones only, minus some. The profile shows tens of thousands of clones, more than 85% of them singletons. Germline V gene data show CDR1 as SEHNR and CDR2 as FQNEAQ (reference sequence). CDR3 size: 15 residues. V gave up 5 bases and J gave up 5 bases; unmatched junction bases: 8. The sequencing here drew on peripheral blood, taken after pregnancy. The sequence was obtained from a female donor with multiple sclerosis, enrolled in a pregnancy study. The genes are TRBV7-9 and TRBJ2-5; 10 bases align to TRBD1. The CDR3 coding sequence is TGTGCCAGCAGCCCACCAAGGACAGGGGGGGAGACCCAGTACTTC. This translates into CASSPPRTGGETQYF.